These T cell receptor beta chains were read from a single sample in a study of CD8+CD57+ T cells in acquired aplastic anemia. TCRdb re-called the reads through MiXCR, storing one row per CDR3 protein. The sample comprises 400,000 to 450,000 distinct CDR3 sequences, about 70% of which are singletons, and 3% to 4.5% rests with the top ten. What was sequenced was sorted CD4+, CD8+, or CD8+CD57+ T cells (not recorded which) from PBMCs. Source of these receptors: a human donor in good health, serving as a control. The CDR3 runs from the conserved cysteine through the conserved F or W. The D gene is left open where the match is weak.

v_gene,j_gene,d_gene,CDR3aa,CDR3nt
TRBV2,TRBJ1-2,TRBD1,CASRGQEEGYTF,TGTGCCAGCAGGGGACAGGAGGAAGGTTACACCTTC
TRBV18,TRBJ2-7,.,CASSPTYSKDEQYF,TGTGCCAGCTCACCGACCTATAGCAAAGACGAGCAGTACTTC
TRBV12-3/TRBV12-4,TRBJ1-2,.,CASRRTTYGYTF,TGTGCCAGCAGACGGACAACCTATGGCTACACCTTC
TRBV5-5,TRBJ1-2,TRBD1,CASSESRGDITGWYGYTF,TGCGCCAGCAGTGAAAGCAGGGGGGACATCACGGGATGGTATGGCTACACCTTC
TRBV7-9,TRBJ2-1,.,CASSLARGLSYNEQFF,TGTGCCAGCAGCTTAGCGAGGGGCCTCTCCTACAATGAGCAGTTCTTC
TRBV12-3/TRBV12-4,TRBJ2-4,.,CASSRNLLAKNIQYF,TGTGCCAGCAGCCGGAATTTACTAGCCAAAAACATTCAGTACTTC
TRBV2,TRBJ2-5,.,CASSQVSGLETQYF,TGTGCCAGCAGCCAAGTATCGGGTCTTGAGACCCAGTACTTC
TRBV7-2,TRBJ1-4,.,CASSLAESTEAFFF,TGTGCCAGCAGCTTAGCGGAGAGCACTGAAGCATTCTTTTTT
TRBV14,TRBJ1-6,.,CASSVEETTPDAF,TGTGCCAGCAGCGTAGAAGAGACGACACCTGACGCTTTT
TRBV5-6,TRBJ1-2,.,CASSCDSVEDYGYTF,TGTGCCAGCAGCTGTGATTCGGTAGAGGACTATGGCTACACCTTC
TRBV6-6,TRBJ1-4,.,CASTSSGVDDGHTF,TGTGCCAGCACTTCATCGGGAGTTGACGATGGCCACACCTTC
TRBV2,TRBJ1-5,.,CASSEGTLPGSQPQHF,TGTGCCAGCAGTGAAGGGACTCTACCCGGCAGTCAGCCCCAGCATTTT